This TCR beta chain is drawn from a study of cytomegalovirus exposure and HLA in healthy donors. Study observations and caveats: Cytomegalovirus-associated status was assigned to 164 TCR beta chains. CMV antigen specificity of three CMV-associated chains was confirmed in vitro. The study assumed roughly uniform donor sequencing depth for presence/absence analyses.

PCR employed 60 Vbeta and 13 Jbeta primers. Only in-frame clones appear in the TCRdb table, and some are missing; sequencing was by immunoSEQ multiplex PCR. Among some 85,000 clones listed, 65% to 80% were seen once. V gave up 5 bases and J gave up 0 bases; unmatched junction bases: 6. Germline lookup yields CDR1 SEHNR and CDR2 FQNEAQ (reference sequence). The length of the CDR3 is 17 residues. Donors counted as nominally healthy when sampled, yet unrecorded immune exposures were likely. As for this clone: Its antigen is undetermined.

The sequence was collected from a man in his forties in good health and CMV-seronegative. This chain connects TRBV7-9 to TRBJ1-4; 10 bases fit TRBD1. Material: PBMCs. CDR3 sequence reads: CASSQGQGPATNEKLFF. The CDR3 DNA is TGTGCCAGCAGCCAGGGACAGGGGCCTGCAACTAATGAAAAACTGTTTTTT.